The 31 T cell receptor beta chains listed next were all sequenced from one sample in a study of T cell responses to AZD1222 COVID-19 vaccine. Assay used: immunoSEQ multiplex PCR; TCRdb lists only in-frame clones, some missing. The sample lists fewer than 250,000 clones, 93% occurring once. The material sequenced was peripheral blood, taken on day 0 of MenACWY control vaccination. The receptor set was obtained from an adult in good health.

V is TRBV5-1 and J is TRBJ1-1; possible D gene TRBD1, 5 bases. This CDR3 contains 13 residues. The V gene's germline CDR1 is SGHRS and CDR2 YFSETQ. V was shortened by 0 bases and J by 4 bases, with 7 bases between the two germline ends. CDR3 protein: CASSLGQSTEAFF. DNA for the CDR3: TGCGCCAGCAGCTTGGGACAGAGCACTGAAGCTTTCTTT.

The V and J genes are TRBV7-9 and TRBJ2-3; TRBD2 agrees at 8 bases. The germline V gene has CDR1 SEHNR and CDR2 FQNEAQ (reference sequence). J lost 1 base, V lost 5 bases, and 8 bases had no gene match. The CDR3 loop spans 16 amino acids. The CDR3 sequence is CASSPGIAGRTDTQYF. The DNA of the CDR3 is TGTGCCAGCAGCCCCGGGATAGCGGGACGCACAGATACGCAGTATTTT.

The CDR3 loop is CASSPRGREYF. Here the CDR3 DNA reads TGTGCCAGCAGCCCGCGGGGGCGGGAGTACTTC. The chain employs TRBV5-5 and TRBJ2-5, with D possibly matching TRBD2 (7 bases). The V gene's germline CDR1 is SGHKS and CDR2 YYEKEE (reference sequence). CDR3 length: 11 residues. With 4 bases removed from V and 12 bases from J, the gap between germline ends came to 13 bases.

The chain links TRBV18 to TRBJ1-6; TRBD1 might be the D (6 bases). CDR1 is KGHSH and CDR2 is LQKENI in the germline V gene. V lost 3 bases to trimming and J lost 7 bases, with 22 bases between them. CDR3 length: 18 residues. The CDR3 protein is CASSPTTHQGTGNSPLHF. CDR3 nucleotide sequence: TGTGCCAGCTCACCGACCACCCATCAGGGGACGGGGAATTCACCCCTCCACTTT.

CDR3 amino acids: CASSYSTPDNYGYTF. The CDR3, as DNA: TGTGCCAGCAGTTACTCGACACCAGATAACTATGGCTACACCTTC. The chain recombines TRBV6-5 with TRBJ1-2, with D unresolved. CDR1 is MNHEY, CDR2 SVGAGI, per germline. The CDR3 is 15 amino acids. Trimming pared 0 bases from V and 1 base from J, leaving 9 bases between.

The V call is TRBV28, the J call TRBJ1-1, with D tentatively TRBD1 (6 bases). The germline V and J ends were trimmed by 1 base and 4 bases, with 10 bases remaining between them. Germline assignment: CDR1 MDHEN and CDR2 SYDVKM. The CDR3 is 14 residues long. CDR3 sequence (DNA): TGTGCCAGCAGTTTATCAGTAGGGGGCACTGAAGCTTTCTTT. Protein: CASSLSVGGTEAFF.

The chain recombines TRBV28 with TRBJ2-1; 8 positions agree with TRBD2. V was clipped by 8 bases and J by 13 bases; unmatched bases: 7. CDR1 MDHEN and CDR2 SYDVKM come from the germline V gene. This CDR3 comprises 11 residues. CDR3 coding DNA: TGTGCCAGCCGGGAGGGGGTACTCCAGTTCTTC. Its protein is CASREGVLQFF.

J is TRBJ1-1 and V is TRBV6-1, with TRBD1 identical over 9 bases. In germline, CDR1 is MNHNS, CDR2 SASEGT. Unmatched junction bases numbered 19, after V lost 4 bases and J lost 7 bases. This CDR3 is 18 amino acids long. The CDR3 coding sequence is TGTGCCAGCAGTGGGGGGGGGACAGGGTTTCGCTCTCGAGGTGAAGCTTTCTTT. Translation: CASSGGGTGFRSRGEAFF.

V usage is TRBV4-1 and J usage is TRBJ1-1; no clear D. Germline V gene lookup returns CDR1 MGHRA and CDR2 YSYEKL. V was cut by 1 base and J by 0 bases, with 9 bases left in between. This CDR3 is built from 15 residues. In DNA form, the CDR3 reads TGCGCCAGCAGCCAAGGCGGCACATTGAACACTGAAGCTTTCTTT. The encoded protein is CASSQGGTLNTEAFF.

This chain connects TRBV5-6 to TRBJ2-7, with a possible D match to TRBD2 (5 bases). The CDR3 has 14 residues. The V gene's germline CDR1 is SGHDT and CDR2 YYEEEE. Trimming shortened V by 7 bases and J by 5 bases, and 19 bases separated the two germline ends. The CDR3 sequence is CASAASGLRDEQYF. DNA for the CDR3: TGTGCCAGCGCCGCCTCGGGGTTAAGGGACGAGCAGTACTTC.

The chain links TRBV6-2 or TRBV6-3 to TRBJ2-1, with D perhaps assigned TRBD1 or TRBD2 (6 bases each). Germline lookup yields CDR1 MNHEY and CDR2 SVGEGT. V was cut by 2 bases and J by 9 bases, with 17 bases left in between. The CDR3 is made up of 15 amino acids. The chain's CDR3 is CASSYGGLYNSEQFF. CDR3 bases: TGTGCCAGCAGTTACGGGGGGCTTTATAATTCTGAGCAGTTCTTC.

This sequence joins TRBV7-2 and TRBJ2-3, with TRBD2 matching 7 bases. Germline-derived CDR1 and CDR2 are SGHTA and FQGNSA. V lost 5 bases, J lost 2 bases, and 4 bases stayed unmatched. The length of the CDR3 is 14 residues. The CDR3 region is CASSLSGVTDTQYF. CDR3 nucleotides: TGTGCCAGCAGCCTAAGCGGGGTCACAGATACGCAGTATTTT.

The chain uses TRBV28 and TRBJ1-5; D is unresolved. Per the germline V gene, CDR1 is MDHEN and CDR2 is SYDVKM. The CDR3 consists of 15 residues. V was trimmed by 3 bases and J by 3 bases, leaving 12 bases between them. The CDR3 DNA reads as TGTGCCAGCAGTTTGTCGTCGATCGACAATCAGCCCCAGCATTTT. Its protein product is CASSLSSIDNQPQHF.

The chain joins TRBV7-2 to TRBJ1-2; perhaps TRBD1 as D (5 bases). Trimming removed 5 bases at V and 6 bases at J, with 10 bases between. This CDR3 is built from 12 residues. Germline CDR1 and CDR2: SGHTA and FQGNSA. The CDR3 sequence is CASSAGRHGYTF. The CDR3 region has the DNA TGTGCCAGCAGCGCGGGACGGCATGGCTACACCTTC.

The chain recombines TRBV19 with TRBJ1-1, with 7 nucleotides matching TRBD1. The CDR3 totals 17 residues. V lost 5 bases, J lost 0 bases, and 12 bases stayed unmatched. Per the germline V gene, CDR1 is LNHDA and CDR2 is SQIVND (reference sequence). The CDR3 protein is CASSASNRGNMNTEAFF. Written as DNA, the CDR3 is TGTGCCAGTAGTGCATCCAACAGGGGTAATATGAACACTGAAGCTTTCTTT.

The V gene is TRBV6-1, the J gene TRBJ1-1; possible D gene TRBD1, 5 bases. The V end lost 3 bases, the J end lost 10 bases, and 12 bases lay between the germline ends. The germline V gene encodes CDR1 MNHNS and CDR2 SASEGT. This CDR3 region has 12 residues. This CDR3 is CASSEGGDVAFF. The CDR3, as DNA: TGTGCCAGCAGTGAGGGGGGAGACGTAGCTTTCTTT.

The chain employs TRBV12-5 and TRBJ1-6; TRBD1 agrees at 9 bases. CDR3 length: 16 amino acids. V was pared by 0 bases and J by 7 bases, with 4 bases of the junction left unmatched. Germline V gene lookup returns CDR1 LGHNT and CDR2 FRNRAP. This CDR3 is CASGLVLTGGNSPLHF. The CDR3, as DNA: TGTGCTAGTGGTTTGGTCTTGACAGGGGGGAATTCACCCCTCCACTTT.

The gene calls are TRBV2 and TRBJ1-4; 9 bases map to TRBD1. This CDR3 region has 15 residues. Germline CDR1 SNHLY, CDR2 FYNNEI. J lost 6 bases, V lost 6 bases, and 8 bases had no gene match. CDR3 protein: CASRLQGARDEKLFF. The CDR3 coding sequence is TGTGCCAGCAGGTTACAGGGGGCGCGAGATGAAAAACTGTTTTTT.

The rearrangement links TRBV2 to TRBJ1-1; D is unclear. The CDR3 length is 12 residues. Trimming cost V 8 bases and J 1 base, with 8 bases left between them. Germline values: CDR1 SNHLY, CDR2 FYNNEI. CDR3 nucleotide sequence: TGTGCCAGCCTTCAGCAGAACACTGAAGCTTTCTTT. Translating gives CASLQQNTEAFF.

V gene TRBV2 combines with J gene TRBJ2-7; TRBD1 is a possible D gene (8 bases). The CDR3 covers 13 residues. CDR1 SNHLY and CDR2 FYNNEI come from the germline V gene. Trimming pared 5 bases from V and 5 bases from J, leaving 13 bases between. The CDR3 sequence is CASSFTGGDEQYF. CDR3 sequence (DNA): TGTGCCAGCAGTTTCACAGGGGGGGACGAGCAGTACTTC. Supplemented by reference TRBV2 and TRBJ2-7, the full variable domain reads EPEVTQTPSHQVTQMGQEVILRCVPISNHLYFYWYRQILGQKVEFLVSFYNNEISEKSEIFDDQFSVERPDGSNFTLKIRSTKLEDSAMYFCASSFTGGDEQYFGPGTRLTVT.

The chain couples TRBV19 to TRBJ2-1; D remains ambiguous. V was shortened by 7 bases and J by 15 bases, with 13 bases between the two germline ends. The CDR3 length is 10 residues. Germline V gene lookup returns CDR1 LNHDA and CDR2 SQIVND (reference sequence). CDR3 amino acids: CASNKGRWFF. The CDR3 nucleotides are TGTGCCAGTAATAAGGGCCGATGGTTCTTC.

This chain connects TRBV4-3 to TRBJ2-3; D remains ambiguous. The CDR3 contains 14 residues. Germline CDR1 LGHNA, CDR2 YSLEER. Deletions cut 1 base from V and 4 bases from J, with 9 bases between. In DNA, the CDR3 is TGCGCCAGCAGCCAAGGGTTCTTGTCAGATACGCAGTATTTT. It is translated as CASSQGFLSDTQYF.

This chain connects TRBV12-3 or TRBV12-4 to TRBJ1-2; maybe TRBD1 (6 bases). The CDR3 length is 10 residues. V was shortened by 8 bases and J by 9 bases, with 10 bases between the two germline ends. The CDR3 coding sequence is TGTGCCAGCTACCAGGGGAGCTACACCTTC. Translated, it gives CASYQGSYTF.

This sequence joins TRBV7-2 and TRBJ2-5; D gene ambiguous. The ends were cut back, 1 base at V and 0 bases at J, with 6 bases in the middle. This CDR3 comprises 14 residues. Germline V lookup: CDR1 SGHTA, CDR2 FQGNSA. CDR3 amino acids: CASSLDSYQETQYF. In DNA, the CDR3 is TGTGCCAGCAGCTTAGATAGCTACCAAGAGACCCAGTACTTC.

The chain combines TRBV21-1 with TRBJ1-2. TRBV21-1 constitutes a pseudogene. The CDR3 covers 16 residues. The CDR3 region has the DNA TGTGCCAGCAGCAAAGTCGGATTATCCTCCGATTATGGCTACACCTTC. It is translated as CASSKVGLSSDYGYTF.

The chain recombines TRBV7-9 with TRBJ2-7, with 10 bases lining up with TRBD2. The V and J ends lost 3 bases and 5 bases, in that order; junction bases with no gene match: 7. CDR1 and CDR2 (germline): SEHNR, FQNEAQ (reference sequence). The CDR3 has 15 residues. The CDR3 DNA is TGTGCCAGCAGCTTGAGCGGGGGGGCTCGCAACGAGCAGTACTTC. Amino acid sequence: CASSLSGGARNEQYF. The full variable domain, completed using reference TRBV7-9 and TRBJ2-7, is DTGVSQNPRHKITKRGQNVTFRCDPISEHNRLYWYRQTLGQGPEFLTYFQNEAQLEKSRLLSDRFSAERPKGSFSTLEIQRTEQGDSAMYLCASSLSGGARNEQYFGPGTRLTVT.

The V call is TRBV12-3 or TRBV12-4, the J call TRBJ2-1; D might be TRBD2 (5 bases). The ends were cut back, 3 bases at V and 9 bases at J, with 12 bases in the middle. There are 13 residues in the CDR3. The CDR3 coding sequence is TGTGCCAGCAGTTTTACCCGTCGGGGTGAGCAGTTCTTC. Residues: CASSFTRRGEQFF.

J is TRBJ1-6 and V is TRBV5-4, with unresolved D. Per the germline V gene, CDR1 is SGHNT and CDR2 is YYREEE (reference sequence). Trimming removed 3 bases from V and 6 bases from J, with 13 bases in between. CDR3 length: 15 residues. The CDR3 here is CASSSRTWGNSPLHF. As DNA, the CDR3 is TGTGCCAGCAGCTCCAGGACGTGGGGTAATTCACCCCTCCACTTT.

The V call is TRBV18, the J call TRBJ1-5; D is unclear. CDR1 KGHSH and CDR2 LQKENI come from the germline V gene. Trimming shortened V by 3 bases and J by 4 bases, and 13 bases separated the two germline ends. There are 15 residues in the CDR3. The CDR3 DNA reads TGTGCCAGCTCACCCTCAGGCCGAGGGAATCAGCCCCAGCATTTT. Amino acid sequence: CASSPSGRGNQPQHF.

V is TRBV20-1 and J is TRBJ2-7, with unresolved D. This CDR3 spans 11 amino acids. V lost 5 bases and J lost 2, with 7 bases in between. Germline V gives CDR1 DFQATT, CDR2 SNEGSKA (reference sequence). CDR3 DNA: TGCAGTGCTGGGGTTACCTACGAGCAGTACTTC. It specifies CSAGVTYEQYF.

The CDR3 DNA follows: TGCGCCAGCAGCTTGGCGGGCGGGAGGGCCATTGGCTACACCTTC. The encoded protein is CASSLAGGRAIGYTF. The chain recombines TRBV5-1 with TRBJ1-2; no reliable D call. V lost 0 bases and J 7 bases, leaving 16 bases between the germline ends. Per the germline V gene, CDR1 is SGHRS and CDR2 is YFSETQ. The length of the CDR3 is 15 residues.